A selection of T cell receptor beta chains follows, all from one sample in a study of PD-L1 blockade in urothelial cancer. Sequencing used immunoSEQ multiplex PCR; TCRdb keeps in-frame clones, though not all of them. The sample includes some 51,000 clones, around 86% of them seen just once. The material was PBMCs, obtained around atezolizumab (anti-PD-L1) treatment. Receptor source: a man in his sixties with urothelial cancer. CDR3s leave out the opening cysteine and the closing phenylalanine or tryptophan. Fields, in order: J gene, V gene, CDR3 protein.

J gene: TRBJ2-7
V gene: TRBV7-9
CDR3 protein: ASSLGAPSGSDEQY

J gene: TRBJ2-7
V gene: TRBV28
CDR3 protein: ASSFGDTSKQY

J gene: TRBJ2-2
V gene: TRBV12-5
CDR3 protein: ASGLPEVPTGELF

J gene: TRBJ2-7
V gene: TRBV28
CDR3 protein: ASSDRGYEQY

J gene: TRBJ2-7
V gene: TRBV6-5
CDR3 protein: ASSSGATNEQY

J gene: TRBJ1-3
V gene: TRBV23-1
CDR3 protein: ARPDRSGNTIY

J gene: TRBJ1-4
V gene: TRBV7-2
CDR3 protein: ASSLELGATNEKLF

J gene: TRBJ2-3
V gene: TRBV5-1
CDR3 protein: ASSLGLVTDTQY

J gene: TRBJ1-1
V gene: TRBV29-1
CDR3 protein: SASTGMNTEAF

J gene: TRBJ2-2
V gene: TRBV7-9
CDR3 protein: ASSPAGGRRTGELF

J gene: TRBJ2-5
V gene: TRBV7-3
CDR3 protein: ASSVMGTPEETQY

J gene: TRBJ2-7
V gene: TRBV5-1
CDR3 protein: ASSFVADGSYEQY

J gene: TRBJ1-2
V gene: TRBV16
CDR3 protein: ASSPGLLLAYGYT

J gene: TRBJ1-5
V gene: TRBV6-6
CDR3 protein: ASSRDRDRPQH

J gene: TRBJ1-1
V gene: TRBV18
CDR3 protein: ASSPGRGLAF

J gene: TRBJ1-5
V gene: TRBV5-8
CDR3 protein: ASCHRGTGGNNQPQH

J gene: TRBJ2-7
V gene: TRBV5-1
CDR3 protein: ASSPAAGHYSYEQY

J gene: TRBJ1-2
V gene: TRBV30
CDR3 protein: AWSEFGGQGALGYT

J gene: TRBJ1-4
V gene: TRBV6-1
CDR3 protein: ASRAAINEKLF

J gene: TRBJ2-7
V gene: TRBV5-1
CDR3 protein: ASSPASGGLYEQY

J gene: TRBJ1-2
V gene: TRBV29-1
CDR3 protein: SVGYGTGYGYT

J gene: TRBJ2-7
V gene: TRBV19
CDR3 protein: ASSLKGDNYEQY

J gene: TRBJ2-2
V gene: TRBV7-3
CDR3 protein: ASSPQNTGELF

J gene: TRBJ1-4
V gene: TRBV19
CDR3 protein: ASSIDRTSKLF

J gene: TRBJ1-1
V gene: TRBV28
CDR3 protein: ASSPRVEAF

J gene: TRBJ2-1
V gene: TRBV18
CDR3 protein: ASSPPYERPSSYNEQF

J gene: TRBJ1-2
V gene: TRBV11-3
CDR3 protein: ASSPRGGHYGYT

J gene: TRBJ1-2
V gene: TRBV6-5
CDR3 protein: ASSQTGADYGYT

J gene: TRBJ2-7
V gene: TRBV7-9
CDR3 protein: ASSSPSRAGGRAYEQY

J gene: TRBJ1-1
V gene: TRBV5-1
CDR3 protein: ASSSGQGAGAF

J gene: TRBJ2-7
V gene: TRBV6-6
CDR3 protein: ASSPGVYEQY

J gene: TRBJ1-6
V gene: TRBV7-3
CDR3 protein: ASSLNAGNNSPLH

J gene: TRBJ1-2
V gene: TRBV5-1
CDR3 protein: ASSLSGGALPNYGYT

J gene: -
V gene: TRBV9
CDR3 protein: ASSGEGGPTYEQY

J gene: TRBJ1-4
V gene: TRBV10-3
CDR3 protein: AISGGEKLF

J gene: TRBJ1-1
V gene: TRBV7-2
CDR3 protein: ASSQSQGARTEAF

J gene: TRBJ2-3
V gene: TRBV21-1
CDR3 protein: ASSQSTGFSVDTQY

J gene: TRBJ2-7
V gene: TRBV18
CDR3 protein: ASSPAVAGGVEQY

J gene: TRBJ1-1
V gene: TRBV7-2
CDR3 protein: ASSFTGDPEAF

J gene: TRBJ1-5
V gene: TRBV2
CDR3 protein: ASSESTRGNQPQH

J gene: TRBJ2-7
V gene: TRBV5-1
CDR3 protein: ASSLVGGTAYEQY

J gene: TRBJ2-7
V gene: TRBV4-1
CDR3 protein: ASSQVLEYEQY

J gene: TRBJ2-7
V gene: TRBV11-3
CDR3 protein: ASSLQGTQYEQY

J gene: TRBJ2-7
V gene: TRBV27
CDR3 protein: ASSLGTYYEQY

J gene: TRBJ2-7
V gene: TRBV12-5
CDR3 protein: ASGLSTLAGTGRHEQY

J gene: TRBJ1-1
V gene: TRBV28
CDR3 protein: ASRIRGLNTEAF

J gene: TRBJ1-1
V gene: TRBV2
CDR3 protein: ASRGSELFTEAF

J gene: TRBJ2-7
V gene: TRBV19
CDR3 protein: ASSITSGSYEQY

J gene: TRBJ2-7
V gene: TRBV29-1
CDR3 protein: SVEGGTTYEQY

J gene: TRBJ2-1
V gene: TRBV29-1
CDR3 protein: SVEGGGFNEQF

J gene: TRBJ1-6
V gene: TRBV12-5
CDR3 protein: ASGLRSGVNSPLH

J gene: TRBJ1-1
V gene: TRBV7-3
CDR3 protein: ASSLGQNTEAF

J gene: TRBJ1-5
V gene: TRBV4-1
CDR3 protein: ASSQAGGKGVGLQPQH

J gene: TRBJ2-1
V gene: TRBV5-1
CDR3 protein: ASGVRLAYYNEQF

J gene: TRBJ1-5
V gene: TRBV19
CDR3 protein: ATSRTGYNQPQH